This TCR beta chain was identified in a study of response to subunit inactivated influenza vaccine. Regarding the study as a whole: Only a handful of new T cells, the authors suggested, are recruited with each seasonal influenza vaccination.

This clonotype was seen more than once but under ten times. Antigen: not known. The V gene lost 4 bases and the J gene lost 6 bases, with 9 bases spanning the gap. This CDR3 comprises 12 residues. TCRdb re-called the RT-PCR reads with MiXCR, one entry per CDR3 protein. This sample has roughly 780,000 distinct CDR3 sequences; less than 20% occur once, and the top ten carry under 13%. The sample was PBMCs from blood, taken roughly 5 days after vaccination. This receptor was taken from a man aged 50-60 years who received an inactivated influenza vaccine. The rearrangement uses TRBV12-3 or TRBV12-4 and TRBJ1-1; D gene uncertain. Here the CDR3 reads CASSSNTPEAFF. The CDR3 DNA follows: TGTGCCAGCAGTTCAAACACCCCTGAAGCTTTCTTT.